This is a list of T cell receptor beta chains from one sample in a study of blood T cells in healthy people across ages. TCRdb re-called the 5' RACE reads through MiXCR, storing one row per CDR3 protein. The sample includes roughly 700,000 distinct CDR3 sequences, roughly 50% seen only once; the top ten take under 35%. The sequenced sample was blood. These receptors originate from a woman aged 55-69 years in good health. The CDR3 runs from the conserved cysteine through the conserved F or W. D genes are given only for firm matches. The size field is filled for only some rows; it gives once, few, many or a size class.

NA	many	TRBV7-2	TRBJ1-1	TGTGCCAGCAGCTTAGCGCTGGGTGAAGCTTTCTTT	CASSLALGEAFF
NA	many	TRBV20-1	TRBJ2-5	TGCAGTGCTCGCCGAGGCAGCAGACAAGAGACCCAGTACTTC	CSARRGSRQETQYF
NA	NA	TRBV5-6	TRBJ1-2	TGTGCCAGCAGCTTGACCCAGGGCGTTGGTGGCTACACCTTC	CASSLTQGVGGYTF
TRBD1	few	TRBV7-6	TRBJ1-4	TGTGCCAGCAGCTCCCAGGGGGCTGGGAATGAAAAACTGTTTTTT	CASSSQGAGNEKLFF
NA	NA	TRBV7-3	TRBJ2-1	TGTGCCAGCAGCTTCGCAGGAGTTGAGCAGTTCTTC	CASSFAGVEQFF
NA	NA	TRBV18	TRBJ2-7	TGTGCCAGCTCACTAACCTCGGAGTGGGAGCAGTACTTC	CASSLTSEWEQYF
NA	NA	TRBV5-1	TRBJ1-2	TGCGCCAGCAGCTTGGAATCAGGGTACGGCTACACCTTC	CASSLESGYGYTF
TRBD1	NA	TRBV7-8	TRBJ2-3	TGTGCCGGCAGCCTAAGGGACAGGGGGTTAGATACGCAGTATTTT	CAGSLRDRGLDTQYF
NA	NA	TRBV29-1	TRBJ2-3	TGCAGCGTTGAAGAAATTGATAGGGTGCAGGGCACAGATACGCAGTATTTT	CSVEEIDRVQGTDTQYF
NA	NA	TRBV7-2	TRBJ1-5	TGTGCCAGCAGCGAAGCCTCGGACAGCTATAGCAATCAGCCCCAGCATTTT	CASSEASDSYSNQPQHF
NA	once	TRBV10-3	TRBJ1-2	TGTGCCATCAGTGTGGGGGCTAACTATGGCTACACCTTC	CAISVGANYGYTF
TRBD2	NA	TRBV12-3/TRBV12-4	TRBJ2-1	TGTGCCAGCGGATACGTGGCGGGAGGATACAATGAGCAGTTCTTC	CASGYVAGGYNEQFF
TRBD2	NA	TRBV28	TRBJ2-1	TGTGCCAGCAGGCCTCTCGGGACTAGCGGCGCCTACAATGAGCAGTTCTTC	CASRPLGTSGAYNEQFF
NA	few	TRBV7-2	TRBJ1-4	TGTGCCAGCAGCTTAGGATCCTTGTCTAATGAAAAACTGTTTTTT	CASSLGSLSNEKLFF
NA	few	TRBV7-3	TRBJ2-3	TGTGCCAGCAGCTTTGGTGCGGATACCACAGATACGCAGTATTTT	CASSFGADTTDTQYF
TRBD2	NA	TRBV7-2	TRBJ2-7	TGTGCCAGCAGTTCATATTCCGGGACTAGCGGTTACAATGAGCAGTACTTC	CASSSYSGTSGYNEQYF
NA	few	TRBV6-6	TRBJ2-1	TGTGCCAGCAGTTACTCGATACAGGGAGCGGTCGGTGAGCAGTTCTTC	CASSYSIQGAVGEQFF
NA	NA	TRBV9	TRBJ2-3	TGTGCCAGCAGCGTAGAAGGTGGACCGGCGAGCACAGATACGCAGTATTTT	CASSVEGGPASTDTQYF
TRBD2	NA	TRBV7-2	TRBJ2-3	TGTGCCAGCGGCTGGGGGGGTAGCGCATACACAGATACGCAGTATTTT	CASGWGGSAYTDTQYF
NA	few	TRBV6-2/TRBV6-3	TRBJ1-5	TGTGCCAGCAACAGTTACTTTGAGCCCCAGCATTTT	CASNSYFEPQHF
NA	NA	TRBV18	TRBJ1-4	TGTGCCAGCTCACCAGGGGCGGATGAAAAACTGTTTTTT	CASSPGADEKLFF
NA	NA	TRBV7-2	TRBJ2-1	TGTGCCAGCAGCTCAACCCAGGGAGTTGGTAGCAATGAGCAGTTCTTC	CASSSTQGVGSNEQFF
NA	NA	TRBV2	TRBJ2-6	TGTGCCAGTCTCCGGGTTGGGGCCAACGTCCTGACTTTC	CASLRVGANVLTF
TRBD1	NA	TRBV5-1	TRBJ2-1	TGCGCCAGCAGCTTTTTCGGGACAGGCGTCAATGAGCAGTTCTTC	CASSFFGTGVNEQFF
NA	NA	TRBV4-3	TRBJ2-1	TGCGCCAGCAGCCCAGGGGGGGTAGCGGCTTCGCATGAGCAGTTCTTC	CASSPGGVAASHEQFF
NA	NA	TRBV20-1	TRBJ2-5	TGCAGTGCTAGAGGAGGGCTAGAGGGTCAAGAGACCCAGTACTTC	CSARGGLEGQETQYF
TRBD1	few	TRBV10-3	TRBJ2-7	TGTGCCATCAAGACCGGACAGGCTAGCTCCTACGAGCAGTACTTC	CAIKTGQASSYEQYF
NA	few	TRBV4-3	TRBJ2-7	TGCGCCAGCAGCCAAGAAGAAGGGACCTACGAGCAGTACTTC	CASSQEEGTYEQYF
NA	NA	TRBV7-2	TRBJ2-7	TGTGCCAGCAGCTTACCCGCCGGCAGGTTATCCTACGAGCAGTACTTC	CASSLPAGRLSYEQYF
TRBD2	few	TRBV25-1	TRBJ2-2	TGTGCCAGCAGTGATCAGGCTAGCGGGAGCCCGAACACCGGGGAGCTGTTTTTT	CASSDQASGSPNTGELFF
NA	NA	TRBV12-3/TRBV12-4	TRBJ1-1	TGTGCCAGCAGTCGAATGCTATATAACACTGAAGCTTTCTTT	CASSRMLYNTEAFF
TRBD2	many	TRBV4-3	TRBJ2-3	TGCGCCAGCAGCCAAGATTGGGAGGGTTCAGATACGCAGTATTTT	CASSQDWEGSDTQYF
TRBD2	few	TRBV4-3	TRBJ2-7	TGCGCCAGCAGCGAAGGGACTAGAATCGAGTACGAGCAGTACTTC	CASSEGTRIEYEQYF
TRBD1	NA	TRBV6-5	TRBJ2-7	TGTGCCAGCAGTTACTCTGTCGGGACAGGTAACTACGAGCAGTACTTC	CASSYSVGTGNYEQYF
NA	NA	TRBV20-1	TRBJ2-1	TGCGGTGCTAGGAGGTTGGGCAGATCATACAATGAGCAGTTCTTC	CGARRLGRSYNEQFF
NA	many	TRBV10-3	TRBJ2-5	TGTGCCATCAGTGAGTCGGGGGGTCTACAAGAGACCCAGTACTTC	CAISESGGLQETQYF
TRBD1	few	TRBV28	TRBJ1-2	TGTGCCAGCAGCCGTGGACAGGGGGGGGGCTACACCTTC	CASSRGQGGGYTF
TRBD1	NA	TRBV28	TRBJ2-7	TGTGCCAGCAGTACGACAGGGATTAACTACGAGCAGTACTTC	CASSTTGINYEQYF
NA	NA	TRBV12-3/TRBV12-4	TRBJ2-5	TGTGCCAGCAGTCCGGTTTCCGCGGGATTACAAGAGACCCAGTACTTC	CASSPVSAGLQETQYF
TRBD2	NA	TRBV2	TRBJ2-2	TGTGCCAGCAAGGAGGGAGGGTCCGGGGAGCTGTTTTTT	CASKEGGSGELFF
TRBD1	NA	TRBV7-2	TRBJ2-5	TGTGCCAGCAGCTTAGGAGGGGGCCCAGAGACCCAGTACTTC	CASSLGGGPETQYF
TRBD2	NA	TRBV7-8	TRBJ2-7	TGTGCCAGCAAAACTAACCCGGGACTAGCGGTATCTGAGCAGTACTTC	CASKTNPGLAVSEQYF
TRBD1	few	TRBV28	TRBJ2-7	TGTGCCAGCGGACAGGGGGCTACCTACGAGCAGTACTTC	CASGQGATYEQYF